The rows below give T cell receptor beta chains drawn from one sample of a study of T cell repertoires in cytomegalovirus infection. TCRdb recomputed calls from the reads with MiXCR, one row per CDR3 protein. The sample has approximately 500,000 distinct CDR3 sequences, about 15% seen once. The material sequenced was CD8+ T cells from PBMCs. Source of these receptors: a human donor in good health (CMV status not recorded). Some clones in this sample may be carry-over from other donors' samples. CDR3s include the opening cysteine and the closing phenylalanine or tryptophan. The D gene is left open where the match is weak. The size field is filled for only some rows; it gives once, few, many or a size class.

TRBV10-3,TRBD2,-,TRBJ2-1,TGTGCCATCAGCAAGACTAGCGGGGGGGATAACAATGAGCAGTTCTTC,CAISKTSGGDNNEQFF
TRBV4-1,TRBD1,-,TRBJ1-5,TGCGCCAGCAGCCAAGCGGTTCAGGGGGCTCAGCCCCAGCATTTT,CASSQAVQGAQPQHF
TRBV25-1,-,few,TRBJ2-7,TGTGCCAGCAGTGCTCCGGGACACCGGCGTTGTTGGAGCTCCTACGAGCAGTACTTC,CASSAPGHRRCWSSYEQYF
TRBV4-2,-,-,TRBJ1-3,TGTGCCAGCAGCCAGGCAGGTCAGGCGGGAAACACCATATATTTT,CASSQAGQAGNTIYF
TRBV7-3,TRBD1,many,TRBJ2-5,TGTGCCAGCAGACAGGGGGCTACGGAGACCCAGTACTTC,CASRQGATETQYF
TRBV7-3,TRBD1,many,TRBJ1-1,TGTGCCAGCAGCCCGACAGGGGTCCCTGAAGCTTTCTTT,CASSPTGVPEAFF
TRBV7-3,TRBD2,many,TRBJ2-1,TGTGCCAGCAGCTTAACCCGTGGGGGGCGGGGGGGCACCTACAATGAGCAGTTCTTC,CASSLTRGGRGGTYNEQFF
TRBV14,-,many,TRBJ2-5,TGTGCCAGCAGCCCGAAAACCGGGGGCCAAGAGACCCAGTACTTC,CASSPKTGGQETQYF
TRBV27,-,-,TRBJ2-1,TGTGCCAGCAGTTCAAATATCCGGGACGGACCCGGAGATGAGCAGTTCTTC,CASSSNIRDGPGDEQFF
TRBV10-3,-,few,TRBJ2-7,TGTGCCATCAGTTCTCCCAGGGTTGGAGCGGGTGAGCAGTACTTC,CAISSPRVGAGEQYF
TRBV6-1,-,few,TRBJ1-1,TGTGCCAGCAGTTCGCAGGGGAGGCCAAACACTGAAGCTTTCTTT,CASSSQGRPNTEAFF
TRBV19,-,few,TRBJ2-1,TGTGCCAGTAGTCCATATGGGGTGTCGGACTACAATGAGCAGTTCTTC,CASSPYGVSDYNEQFF
TRBV28,TRBD1,-,TRBJ1-2,TGTGCCAGCAGGGGGACAGGTCAAAACTATGGCTACACCTTC,CASRGTGQNYGYTF
TRBV12-3/TRBV12-4,TRBD2,many,TRBJ2-5,TGTGCCAGCAGTTCCCCTAGCGGAAAAACCATGGAGACCCAGTACTTC,CASSSPSGKTMETQYF
TRBV10-3,TRBD1,few,TRBJ1-6,TGTGCCATCGGGACAGATAATTCACCCCTCCACTTT,CAIGTDNSPLHF
TRBV4-1,-,many,TRBJ2-1,TGCGCCAGCAGCCAAGCCCCCACGTTTGGGAATGAGCAGTTCTTC,CASSQAPTFGNEQFF
TRBV2,TRBD1,few,TRBJ1-2,TGTGCCATCCCCGACAGGGAAAACTATGGCTACACCTTC,CAIPDRENYGYTF
TRBV6-5,-,many,TRBJ1-6,TGTGCCAGCAGTTACTCTCCCAATTCACCCCTCCACTTT,CASSYSPNSPLHF
TRBV11-2,-,many,TRBJ2-5,TGTGCCAGCAGCTTGAATGCACTCCAAGAGACCCAGTACTTC,CASSLNALQETQYF
TRBV27,-,few,TRBJ2-6,TGTGCCAGCAGTCTCTTTACTGGGGCCAACGTCCTGACTTTC,CASSLFTGANVLTF
TRBV29-1,TRBD1,few,TRBJ2-7,TGCAGCGTGGGTGGACAGGGAAGGTACGAGCAGTACTTC,CSVGGQGRYEQYF
TRBV5-8,TRBD2,-,TRBJ2-1,TGTGCCAGCAGCTGGACTAGCGGGAGGTACAATGAGCAGTTCTTC,CASSWTSGRYNEQFF
TRBV27,TRBD1,-,TRBJ1-2,TGTGCCAGCAGCCGGACAGGGATGGGCTACACCTTC,CASSRTGMGYTF
TRBV2,-,-,TRBJ1-1,TGTGCCAGCAGTGACAGACACAGGAACACTGAAGCTTTCTTT,CASSDRHRNTEAFF
TRBV12-3/TRBV12-4,TRBD1,many,TRBJ1-2,TGTGCCAGCAGTTCAATGGACAGGGGGCGACCCCTCAACTATGGCTACACCTTC,CASSSMDRGRPLNYGYTF
TRBV5-8,-,-,TRBJ2-3,TGTGCCAGCAACCGGGAGACGGGGAATACGCAGTATTTT,CASNRETGNTQYF
TRBV19,-,few,TRBJ1-5,TGTGCCAGTACCCTCCGGCGGGTCTATAGCAATCAGCCCCAGCATTTT,CASTLRRVYSNQPQHF
TRBV7-8,-,many,TRBJ1-2,TGTGCCAGCAGCCCCCGGACGGTTGGTGGCTACACCTTC,CASSPRTVGGYTF
TRBV5-8,-,few,TRBJ1-5,TGTGCCAGCACCAAGACAGAATGGTTCAATCAGCCCCAGCATTTT,CASTKTEWFNQPQHF
TRBV11-2,-,-,TRBJ2-1,TGTGCCAGCAGCTCGGGACTTCTCAGTGAGCAGTTCTTC,CASSSGLLSEQFF
TRBV6-1,-,many,TRBJ2-4,TGTGCCAGCGTCTGGGGGATTGGGGCCAAAAACATTCAGTACTTC,CASVWGIGAKNIQYF
TRBV5-4,-,few,TRBJ1-5,TGTGCCAGCAGCTTAAGGTTCCATAGCAATCAGCCCCAGCATTTT,CASSLRFHSNQPQHF
TRBV28,TRBD2,few,TRBJ2-2,TGTGCCAGCAGGGGACTAGCGGGAGGGATCACCGGGGAGCTGTTTTTT,CASRGLAGGITGELFF
TRBV7-3,-,many,TRBJ2-3,TGTGCCAGCAGCTTAACTCGGGTTGAAAAGGGCACAGATACGCAGTATTTT,CASSLTRVEKGTDTQYF
TRBV7-3,TRBD1,many,TRBJ2-5,TGTGCCAGCAGCCGAGGACAGGAAGAGACCCAGTACTTC,CASSRGQEETQYF
TRBV28,-,many,TRBJ2-7,TGTGCGGTACCCCTTGCCTCGGGGGAGCAGTACTTC,CAVPLASGEQYF
TRBV4-1,-,many,TRBJ1-1,TGCGCCAGCAGCCAAAGTGGGGAAGGCAGCTACAACGGAGCTTTCTTT,CASSQSGEGSYNGAFF
TRBV2,-,few,TRBJ2-7,TGTGCCAGCAGTGTTCCGGAAGGGAGTTACGAGCAGTACTTC,CASSVPEGSYEQYF
TRBV27,-,few,TRBJ1-2,TGTGCCAGCAGTTTTGGTATATCTCACTATGGCTACACCTTC,CASSFGISHYGYTF
TRBV14,TRBD2,few,TRBJ2-1,TGTGCCAGCAGCCCTCTCTTACGGGAGGGCCCATACAATGAGCAGTTCTTC,CASSPLLREGPYNEQFF